This entry lists 21 T cell receptor beta chains sequenced from one sample in a study of T cell responses to AZD1222 COVID-19 vaccine. Clones were read by immunoSEQ multiplex PCR, and TCRdb kept only the in-frame ones, dropping some. The sample contains 65,000 to 85,000 clones, more than 85% of which appear only once. Sequencing used peripheral blood, obtained on day 0 of AZD1222 vaccination. The receptor set was obtained from an adult in good health.

The V gene is TRBV28, the J gene TRBJ1-2, with D maybe TRBD1 (5 bases). This CDR3 comprises 13 residues. Germline V gives CDR1 MDHEN, CDR2 SYDVKM. With 6 bases removed from V and 7 bases from J, the gap between germline ends came to 15 bases. The CDR3 loop is CASSLGKRGGYTF. The CDR3 DNA reads as TGTGCCAGCAGCCTTGGTAAAAGGGGTGGCTACACCTTC.

This clone turned up a few times. V is TRBV4-1 and J is TRBJ1-5, with a weak D call TRBD1 (5 bases). Trimming left V 0 bases short and J 0 bases short, with 9 bases between. The CDR3 runs to 16 residues. Germline V gene sequence: CDR1 MGHRA, CDR2 YSYEKL. CDR3 DNA: TGCGCCAGCAGCCAAGATCGGGGGAATAGCAATCAGCCCCAGCATTTT. It specifies CASSQDRGNSNQPQHF.

This clone showed up just once. The chain uses TRBV2 and TRBJ1-6, with D perhaps TRBD1 (5 bases). CDR3 length: 16 residues. Germline V gives CDR1 SNHLY, CDR2 FYNNEI. V shed 1 base and J shed 7 bases, with 14 bases lying between them. The CDR3 is CASSEGRAELNSPLHF. The CDR3 nucleotides are TGTGCCAGCAGTGAAGGCAGGGCGGAACTAAATTCACCCCTCCACTTT.

The chain uses TRBV2 and TRBJ1-1; TRBD1 might be the D (6 bases). Germline CDR1 reads SNHLY; CDR2 reads FYNNEI. Trimming shortened V by 3 bases and J by 10 bases, and 15 bases separated the two germline ends. The CDR3 consists of 13 residues. In nucleotides, the CDR3 is TGTGCCAGCAGTGAGAACAGGGCCTGGGGAGCTTTCTTT. This translates into CASSENRAWGAFF.

The CDR3 DNA follows: TGTGCCAGCAGCGCGGGACTGATTAATGAAAAACTGTTTTTT. Protein sequence: CASSAGLINEKLFF. The rearrangement links TRBV7-9 to TRBJ1-4; tentatively, D is TRBD1 (5 bases). There are 14 residues in the CDR3. Germline V CDR1 and CDR2: SEHNR, FQNEAQ (reference sequence). V dropped 5 bases and J dropped 4 bases, with 11 bases sitting between them.

J is TRBJ2-1 and V is TRBV9; D might be TRBD1 (5 bases). The CDR3 is made up of 15 amino acids. V was trimmed by 1 base and J by 2 bases, leaving 10 bases between them. CDR1 and CDR2 (germline): SGDLS, YYNGEE. The CDR3 region is CASSVRGGPYNEQFF. The CDR3 DNA sequence: TGTGCCAGCAGCGTAAGGGGTGGACCCTACAATGAGCAGTTCTTC.

This sequence joins TRBV7-9 and TRBJ1-1; D is possibly TRBD1 (5 bases). Germline loops: CDR1 SEHNR, CDR2 FQNEAQ (reference sequence). The CDR3 sequence is 13 residues long. The V end was cut by 2 bases, the J end by 5 bases, with 9 bases between. The DNA for the CDR3 is TGTGCCAGCAGCTTAATGGGGGGTACTGAAGCTTTCTTT. It translates to CASSLMGGTEAFF.

V and J are TRBV14 and TRBJ2-1; 8 nucleotides line up with TRBD1. This CDR3 region has 21 residues. CDR1 is SGHDN and CDR2 is FVKESK in the germline V gene. J lost 3 bases, V lost 1 base, and 20 bases had no gene match. The CDR3 is CASSQGSTGTGMGPRYNEQFF. Here the CDR3 DNA reads TGTGCCAGCAGCCAAGGGTCCACGGGGACAGGTATGGGCCCTCGCTACAATGAGCAGTTCTTC.

V is TRBV2 and J is TRBJ1-4, with D uncertain. The CDR3 spans 14 residues. V dropped 6 bases and J dropped 0 bases, with 8 bases sitting between them. The V gene's germline CDR1 is SNHLY and CDR2 FYNNEI. CDR3 nucleotide sequence: TGTGCCAGCAGAGCGTCCCCAACTAATGAAAAACTGTTTTTT. The encoded protein is CASRASPTNEKLFF.

The chain links TRBV9 to TRBJ1-1; D might be TRBD1 (5 bases). Trimming took 3 bases from V and 3 from J, leaving 12 bases between them. The CDR3 has 14 residues. Per germline, CDR1 SGDLS and CDR2 YYNGEE. CDR3 in amino acids: CASSGRGTHTEAFF. In DNA form, the CDR3 reads TGTGCCAGCAGCGGTCGCGGGACCCACACTGAAGCTTTCTTT.

The chain combines TRBV5-1 with TRBJ1-6; 9 bases match TRBD1. The germline gives CDR1 SGHRS, CDR2 YFSETQ. The J segment lost 8 bases and the V segment lost 0 bases, leaving 3 bases of the junction unmatched. The CDR3 consists of 15 residues. The CDR3, as DNA: TGCGCCAGCAGCTTGGCCGGACAGGGGTATTCACCCCTCCACTTT. It encodes CASSLAGQGYSPLHF.

There are a few counts of this clone. This chain uses TRBV7-9 with TRBJ1-5, with D uncertain. Trimming removed 2 bases at V and 0 bases at J, with 2 bases between. The CDR3 has 13 residues. Germline-derived CDR1 and CDR2 are SEHNR and FQNEAQ (reference sequence). The CDR3 protein is CASSLSSNQPQHF. The CDR3 DNA reads as TGTGCCAGCAGCTTATCTAGCAATCAGCCCCAGCATTTT.

The rearrangement joins TRBV5-4 to TRBJ2-1; D remains ambiguous. Deletions cut 0 bases from V and 1 base from J, with 2 bases between. The CDR3 covers 13 residues. Germline loops: CDR1 SGHNT, CDR2 YYREEE (reference sequence). The CDR3 protein is CASSLVSYNEQFF. CDR3 sequence (DNA): TGTGCCAGCAGCTTGGTGTCCTACAATGAGCAGTTCTTC.

V and J are TRBV28 and TRBJ2-5; TRBD2 is a possible D gene (5 bases). The CDR3 loop spans 14 amino acids. Trimming stripped 3 bases from V and 4 bases from J, with 12 bases between. The germline V gene has CDR1 MDHEN and CDR2 SYDVKM. In nucleotides, the CDR3 is TGTGCCAGCAGTTTTTGGCGGGCGGGAGAGACCCAGTACTTC. Translation: CASSFWRAGETQYF.

This rearrangement joins TRBV6-1 to TRBJ1-2; D is uncertain. V was cut by 2 bases and J by 4 bases, with 14 bases left in between. CDR3 length equals 15 residues. Germline V gene lookup returns CDR1 MNHNS and CDR2 SASEGT. The CDR3 spells CASSEPWGGIYGYTF. In nucleotides, the CDR3 is TGTGCCAGCAGTGAACCGTGGGGAGGAATCTATGGCTACACCTTC.

V usage is TRBV15 and J usage is TRBJ2-1; D remains unclear. The V gene lost 6 bases and the J gene lost 5 bases, with 14 bases spanning the gap. Germline assignment: CDR1 LNHNV and CDR2 YYDKDF (reference sequence). The CDR3 runs 14 residues. CDR3 sequence (DNA): TGTGCCACCAGGGGGTATAGCCGGGACAATGAGCAGTTCTTC. It codes for CATRGYSRDNEQFF.

The chain carries TRBV6-5 and TRBJ1-1; D might be TRBD1 (6 bases). The CDR3 spans 15 residues. V lost 5 bases and J 1 base, leaving 14 bases between the germline ends. In germline, CDR1 is MNHEY, CDR2 SVGAGI. The CDR3 coding sequence is TGTGCCAGCAGTCCAGGGCAGGGGCGGAACACTGAAGCTTTCTTT. It yields the protein CASSPGQGRNTEAFF.

The chain recombines TRBV19 with TRBJ1-5; 9 bases are a match to TRBD1. The V and J ends lost 4 bases and 5 bases, in that order; junction bases with no gene match: 3. The CDR3 runs to 14 residues. Germline CDR1 LNHDA, CDR2 SQIVND (reference sequence). The DNA of the CDR3 is TGTGCCAGTAGTAGCACAGGGGGCGATCAGCCCCAGCATTTT. Translated: CASSSTGGDQPQHF.

This rearrangement joins TRBV4-3 to TRBJ2-1; perhaps TRBD2 as D (6 bases). Germline loops: CDR1 LGHNA, CDR2 YSLEER. Deletions cut 0 bases from V and 4 bases from J, with 10 bases between. This CDR3 spans 15 amino acids. The CDR3 loop reads CASSQDVAGYNEQFF. CDR3 nucleotides: TGCGCCAGCAGCCAAGATGTCGCGGGGTACAATGAGCAGTTCTTC.

V is TRBV4-2 and J is TRBJ2-7; the match to TRBD2 covers 14 bases. The CDR3 consists of 15 residues. Per germline, CDR1 LGHNA and CDR2 YNFKEQ. V lost 1 base to trimming and J lost 4 bases; unmatched junction nucleotides: 0. CDR3 residues: CASSQGTSGGYEQYF. CDR3 in DNA: TGTGCCAGCAGCCAAGGGACTAGCGGGGGGTACGAGCAGTACTTC.

The rearrangement links TRBV7-2 to TRBJ2-1; D uncertain. From germline, CDR1 is SGHTA and CDR2 FQGNSA. This CDR3 is 17 amino acids long. Trimming cost V 1 base and J 0 bases, with 13 bases left between them. This CDR3 reads CASSLGIRSRSYNEQFF. The CDR3 nucleotides read TGTGCCAGCAGCTTAGGAATCAGGAGCCGCTCCTACAATGAGCAGTTCTTC. Drawing the rest from reference TRBV7-2 and TRBJ2-1, the complete variable domain is GAGVSQSPSNKVTEKGKDVELRCDPISGHTALYWYRQSLGQGLEFLIYFQGNSAPDKSGLPSDRFSAERTGGSVSTLTIQRTQQEDSAVYLCASSLGIRSRSYNEQFFGPGTRLTVL.